What follows describes a single T cell receptor beta chain. TCRdb's table, derived via immunoSEQ multiplex PCR, lists solely in-frame clones and lacks some. The data contain 270,000 or so clones, roughly 81% of them singletons. The data originate from a study of blood T cell repertoires in COVID-19. Source material: PBMCs or T cells enriched from blood (not recorded which). The TCR was taken from a woman between 45 and 60 years old who had been exposed to COVID-19.

The chain's CDR3 is CASSSSGGYTGELFF. DNA of the CDR3: TGTGCCAGCAGTTCCAGCGGGGGCTACACCGGGGAGCTGTTTTTT. This chain uses TRBV7-6 with TRBJ2-2, with TRBD2 identical over 8 bases. The CDR3 consists of 15 residues. CDR1 and CDR2 from the germline V gene are SGHVS and FNYEAQ. The V gene end was trimmed by 6 bases and the J gene end by 3 bases; junction bases not matched to a gene: 6.